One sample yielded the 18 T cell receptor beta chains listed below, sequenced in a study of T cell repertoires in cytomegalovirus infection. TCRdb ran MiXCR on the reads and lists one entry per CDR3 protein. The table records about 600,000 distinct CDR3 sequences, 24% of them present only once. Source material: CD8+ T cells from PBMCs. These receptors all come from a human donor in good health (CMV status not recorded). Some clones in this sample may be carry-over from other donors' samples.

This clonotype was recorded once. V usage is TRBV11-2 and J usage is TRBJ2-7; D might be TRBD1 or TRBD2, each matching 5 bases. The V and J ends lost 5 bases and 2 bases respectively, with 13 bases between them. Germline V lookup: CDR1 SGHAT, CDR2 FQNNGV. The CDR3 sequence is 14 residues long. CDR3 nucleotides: TGTGCCAGCAGCGTAGCGAGGGGAACCTACGAGCAGTACTTC. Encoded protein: CASSVARGTYEQYF.

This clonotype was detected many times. The CDR3 here is CASFYPGQLGYNEQFF. The CDR3 DNA reads as TGTGCCAGCTTCTACCCCGGACAGTTAGGCTACAATGAGCAGTTCTTC. This chain links TRBV7-9 with TRBJ2-1; weak D call: TRBD1 (6 bases). CDR1 SEHNR and CDR2 FQNEAQ come from the germline V gene (reference sequence). The CDR3 loop spans 16 amino acids. Trimming took off 8 bases at V and 3 bases at J, with 20 bases between the two ends.

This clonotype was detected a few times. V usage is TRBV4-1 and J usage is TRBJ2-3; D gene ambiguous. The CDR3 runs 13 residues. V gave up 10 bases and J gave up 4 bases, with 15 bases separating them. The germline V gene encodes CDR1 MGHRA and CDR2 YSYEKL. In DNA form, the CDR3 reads TGCGCCACCAAGGGCCCTGGGGCAGATACGCAGTATTTT. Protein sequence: CATKGPGADTQYF.

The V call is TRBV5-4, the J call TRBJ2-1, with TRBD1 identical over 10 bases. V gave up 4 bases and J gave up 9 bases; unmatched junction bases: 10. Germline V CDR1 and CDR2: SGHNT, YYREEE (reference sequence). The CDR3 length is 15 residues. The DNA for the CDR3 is TGTGCCAGCAGCGGCCGGGACAGGGGTCTCGGTGAGCAGTTCTTC. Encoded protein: CASSGRDRGLGEQFF.

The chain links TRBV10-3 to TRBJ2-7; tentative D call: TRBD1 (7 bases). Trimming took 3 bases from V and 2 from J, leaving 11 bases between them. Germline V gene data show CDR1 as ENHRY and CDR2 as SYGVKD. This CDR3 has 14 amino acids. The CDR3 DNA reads TGTGCCATCAGTGACAGGGGGGAAACCTACGAGCAGTACTTC. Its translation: CAISDRGETYEQYF.

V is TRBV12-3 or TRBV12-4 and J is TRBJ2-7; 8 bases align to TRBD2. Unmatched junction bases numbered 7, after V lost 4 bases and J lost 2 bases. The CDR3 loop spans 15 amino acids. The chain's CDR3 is CASSSGGSGAYEQYF. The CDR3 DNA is TGTGCCAGCAGTTCTGGAGGTAGCGGGGCCTACGAGCAGTACTTC.

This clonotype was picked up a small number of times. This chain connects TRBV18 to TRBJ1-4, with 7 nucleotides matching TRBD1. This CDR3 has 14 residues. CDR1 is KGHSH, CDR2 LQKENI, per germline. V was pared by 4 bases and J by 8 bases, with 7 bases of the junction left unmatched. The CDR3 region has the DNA TGTGCCAGCTCACAACAGGGGAAGGTCGAAAAACTGTTTTTT. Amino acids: CASSQQGKVEKLFF.

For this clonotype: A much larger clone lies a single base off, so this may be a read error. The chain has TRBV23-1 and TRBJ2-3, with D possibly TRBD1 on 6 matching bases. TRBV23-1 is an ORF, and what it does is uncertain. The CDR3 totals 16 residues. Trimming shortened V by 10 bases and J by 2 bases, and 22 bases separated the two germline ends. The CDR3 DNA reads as TGCGCCAACATCCCCCTAGTGGCAGGGGTCACAGATACGCAGTATTTT. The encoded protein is CANIPLVAGVTDTQYF.

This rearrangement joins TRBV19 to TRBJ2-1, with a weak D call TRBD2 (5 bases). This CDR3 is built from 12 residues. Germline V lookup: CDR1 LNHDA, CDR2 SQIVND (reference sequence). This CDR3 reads CASAFLGNEQFF. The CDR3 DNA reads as TGTGCTAGCGCATTTTTAGGCAATGAGCAGTTCTTC.

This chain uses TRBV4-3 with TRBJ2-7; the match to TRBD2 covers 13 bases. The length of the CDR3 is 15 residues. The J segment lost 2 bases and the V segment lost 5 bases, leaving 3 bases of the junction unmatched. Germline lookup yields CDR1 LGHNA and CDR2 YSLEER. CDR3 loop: CASSFGTSGTYEQYV. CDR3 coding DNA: TGCGCCAGCAGCTTCGGGACTAGCGGGACCTACGAGCAGTACGTC.

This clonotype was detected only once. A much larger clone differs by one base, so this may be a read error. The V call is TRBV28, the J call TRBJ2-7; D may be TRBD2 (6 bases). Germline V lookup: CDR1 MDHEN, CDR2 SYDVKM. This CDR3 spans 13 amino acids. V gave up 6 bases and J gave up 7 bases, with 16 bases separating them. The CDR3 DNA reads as TGTGCCAGCAGCTCTTCGGGCGGGGTAGAGCAGTACGTC. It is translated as CASSSSGGVEQYV.

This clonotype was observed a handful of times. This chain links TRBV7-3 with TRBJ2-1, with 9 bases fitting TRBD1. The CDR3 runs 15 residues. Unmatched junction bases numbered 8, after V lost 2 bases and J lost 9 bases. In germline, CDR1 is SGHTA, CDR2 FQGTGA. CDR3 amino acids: CASSLSGTGISEQFF. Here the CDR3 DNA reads TGTGCCAGCAGCTTATCCGGGACAGGGATCAGTGAGCAGTTCTTC.

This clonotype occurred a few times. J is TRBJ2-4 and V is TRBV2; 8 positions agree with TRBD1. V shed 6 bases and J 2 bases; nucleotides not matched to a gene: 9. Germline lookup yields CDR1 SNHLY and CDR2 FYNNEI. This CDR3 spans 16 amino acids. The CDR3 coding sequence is TGTGCCAGCAGAGCCAGAGACAGGGGTCCCAAAAACATTCAGTACTTC. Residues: CASRARDRGPKNIQYF. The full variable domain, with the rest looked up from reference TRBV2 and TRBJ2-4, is EPEVTQTPSHQVTQMGQEVILRCVPISNHLYFYWYRQILGQKVEFLVSFYNNEISEKSEIFDDQFSVERPDGSNFTLKIRSTKLEDSAMYFCASRARDRGPKNIQYFGAGTRLSVL.

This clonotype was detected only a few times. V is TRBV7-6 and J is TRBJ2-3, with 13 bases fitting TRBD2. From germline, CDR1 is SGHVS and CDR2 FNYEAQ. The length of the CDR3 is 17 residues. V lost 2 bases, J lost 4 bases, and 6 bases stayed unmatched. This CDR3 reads CASSLIGLAGEADTQYF. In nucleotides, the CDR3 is TGTGCCAGCAGCTTAATCGGACTAGCGGGGGAGGCAGATACGCAGTATTTT.

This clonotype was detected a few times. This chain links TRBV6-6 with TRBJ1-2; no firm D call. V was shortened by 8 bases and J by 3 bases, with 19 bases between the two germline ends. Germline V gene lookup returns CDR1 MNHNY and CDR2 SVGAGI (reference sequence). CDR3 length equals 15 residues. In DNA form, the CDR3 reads TGTGCCAGCCTGGACCCTCGACCCCTAGACTATGGCTACACCTTC. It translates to CASLDPRPLDYGYTF.

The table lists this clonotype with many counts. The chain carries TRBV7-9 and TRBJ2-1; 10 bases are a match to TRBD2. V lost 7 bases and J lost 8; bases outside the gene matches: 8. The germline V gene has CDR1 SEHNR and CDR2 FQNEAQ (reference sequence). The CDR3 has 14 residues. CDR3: CASNPGLASDEQFF. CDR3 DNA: TGTGCCAGCAATCCGGGACTAGCGAGTGATGAGCAGTTCTTC.

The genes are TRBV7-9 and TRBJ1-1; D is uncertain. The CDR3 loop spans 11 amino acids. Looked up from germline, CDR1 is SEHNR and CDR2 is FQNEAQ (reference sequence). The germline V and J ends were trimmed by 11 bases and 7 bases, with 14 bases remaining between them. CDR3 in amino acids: CAYKNSVEAFF. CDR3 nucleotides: TGTGCCTACAAGAATTCCGTTGAAGCTTTCTTT.

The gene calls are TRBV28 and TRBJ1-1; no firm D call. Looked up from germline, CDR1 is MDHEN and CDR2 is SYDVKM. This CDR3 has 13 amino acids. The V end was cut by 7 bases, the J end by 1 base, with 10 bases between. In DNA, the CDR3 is TGTGCCAGCACAGAAGTCGAGAACACTGAAGCTTTCTTT. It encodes CASTEVENTEAFF.